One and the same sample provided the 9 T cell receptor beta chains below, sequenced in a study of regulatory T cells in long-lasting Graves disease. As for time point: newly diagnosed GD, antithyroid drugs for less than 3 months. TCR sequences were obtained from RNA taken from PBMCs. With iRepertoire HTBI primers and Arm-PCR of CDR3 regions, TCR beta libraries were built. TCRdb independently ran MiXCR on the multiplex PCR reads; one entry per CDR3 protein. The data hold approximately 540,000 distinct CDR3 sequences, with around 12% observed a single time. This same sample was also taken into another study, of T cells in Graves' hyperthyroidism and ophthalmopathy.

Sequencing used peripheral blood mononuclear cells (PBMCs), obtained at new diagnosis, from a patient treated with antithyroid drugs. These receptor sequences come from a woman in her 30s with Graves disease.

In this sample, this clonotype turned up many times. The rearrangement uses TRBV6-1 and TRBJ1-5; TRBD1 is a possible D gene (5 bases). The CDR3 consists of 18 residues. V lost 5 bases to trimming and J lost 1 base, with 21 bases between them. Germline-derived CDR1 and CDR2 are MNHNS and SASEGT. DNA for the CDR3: TGTGCCAGCAGTCCCGTCGGGGCATATTTTCGGAGCAATCAGCCCCAGCATTTT. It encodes CASSPVGAYFRSNQPQHF.

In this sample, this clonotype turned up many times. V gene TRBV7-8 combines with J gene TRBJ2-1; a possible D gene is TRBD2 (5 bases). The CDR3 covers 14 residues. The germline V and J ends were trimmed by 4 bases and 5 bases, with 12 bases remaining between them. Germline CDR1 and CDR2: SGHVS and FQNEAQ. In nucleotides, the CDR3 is TGTGCCAGCAGCTCACGGGCAGCGGACAATGAGCAGTTCTTC. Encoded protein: CASSSRAADNEQFF.

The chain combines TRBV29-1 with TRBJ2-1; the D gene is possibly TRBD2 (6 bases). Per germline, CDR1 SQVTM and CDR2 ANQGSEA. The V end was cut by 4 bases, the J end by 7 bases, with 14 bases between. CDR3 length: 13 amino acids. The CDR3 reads CSVVTGTWNEQFF. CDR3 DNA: TGCAGCGTTGTAACCGGGACTTGGAATGAGCAGTTCTTC.

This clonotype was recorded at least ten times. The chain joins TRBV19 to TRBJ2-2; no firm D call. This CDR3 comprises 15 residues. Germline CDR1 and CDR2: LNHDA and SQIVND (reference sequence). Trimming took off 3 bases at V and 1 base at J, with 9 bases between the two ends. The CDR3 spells CASSIIGLNTGELFF. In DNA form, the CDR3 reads TGTGCCAGTAGTATCATCGGTCTGAACACCGGGGAGCTGTTTTTT. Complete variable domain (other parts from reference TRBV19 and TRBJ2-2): DGGITQSPKYLFRKEGQNVTLSCEQNLNHDAMYWYRQDPGQGLRLIYYSQIVNDFQKGDIAEGYSVSREKKESFPLTVTSAQKNPTAFYLCASSIIGLNTGELFFGEGSRLTVL.

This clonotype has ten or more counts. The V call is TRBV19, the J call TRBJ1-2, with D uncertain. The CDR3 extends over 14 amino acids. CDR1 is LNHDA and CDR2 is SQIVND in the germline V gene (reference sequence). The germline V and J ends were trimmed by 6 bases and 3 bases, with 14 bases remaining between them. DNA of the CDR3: TGTGCCAGTAGCGTCCGAGCGTTGGACTATGGCTACACCTTC. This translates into CASSVRALDYGYTF.

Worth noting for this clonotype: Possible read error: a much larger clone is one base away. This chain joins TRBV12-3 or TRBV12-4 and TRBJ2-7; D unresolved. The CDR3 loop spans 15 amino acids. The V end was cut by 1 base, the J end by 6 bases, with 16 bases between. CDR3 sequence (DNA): TGTGCCAGCAGTTTAGAGCCAGGTTGGACCTGCGAGCAGTACTTC. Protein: CASSLEPGWTCEQYF.

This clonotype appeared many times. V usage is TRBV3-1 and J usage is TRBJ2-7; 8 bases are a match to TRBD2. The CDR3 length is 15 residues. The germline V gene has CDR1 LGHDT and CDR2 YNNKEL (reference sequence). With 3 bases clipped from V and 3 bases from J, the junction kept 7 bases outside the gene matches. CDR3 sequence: CASSHPGLEGYEQYF. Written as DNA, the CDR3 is TGTGCCAGCAGCCACCCGGGACTAGAAGGCTACGAGCAGTACTTC.

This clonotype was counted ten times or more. CDR3 protein: CASGAVTGGLEQYF. As DNA, the CDR3 is TGTGCCAGCGGCGCCGTGACAGGGGGCCTCGAGCAGTACTTC. The chain uses TRBV28 and TRBJ2-7, with 10 bases fitting TRBD1. This CDR3 is 14 amino acids long. The germline V gene encodes CDR1 MDHEN and CDR2 SYDVKM. Germline trimming cut 8 bases from V and 6 bases from J; bases unmatched to any gene: 10.

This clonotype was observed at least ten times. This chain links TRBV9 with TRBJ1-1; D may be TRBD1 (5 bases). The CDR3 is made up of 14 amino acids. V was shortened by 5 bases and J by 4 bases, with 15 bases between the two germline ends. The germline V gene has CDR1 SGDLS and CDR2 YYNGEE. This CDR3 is CASRAGGGGTEAFF. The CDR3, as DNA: TGTGCCAGCAGAGCCGGGGGGGGAGGCACTGAAGCTTTCTTT.